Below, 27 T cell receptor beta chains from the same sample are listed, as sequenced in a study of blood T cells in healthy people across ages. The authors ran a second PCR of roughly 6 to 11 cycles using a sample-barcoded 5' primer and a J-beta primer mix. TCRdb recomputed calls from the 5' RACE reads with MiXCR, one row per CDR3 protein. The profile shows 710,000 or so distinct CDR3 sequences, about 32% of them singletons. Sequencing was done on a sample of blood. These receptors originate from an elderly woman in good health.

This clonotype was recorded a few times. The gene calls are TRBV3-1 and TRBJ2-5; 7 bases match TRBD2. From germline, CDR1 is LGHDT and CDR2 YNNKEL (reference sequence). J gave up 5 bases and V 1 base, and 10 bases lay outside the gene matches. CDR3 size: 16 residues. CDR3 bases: TGTGCCAGCAGCCAAGGTAATAGCGGGCACAGCGAGACCCAGTACTTC. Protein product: CASSQGNSGHSETQYF.

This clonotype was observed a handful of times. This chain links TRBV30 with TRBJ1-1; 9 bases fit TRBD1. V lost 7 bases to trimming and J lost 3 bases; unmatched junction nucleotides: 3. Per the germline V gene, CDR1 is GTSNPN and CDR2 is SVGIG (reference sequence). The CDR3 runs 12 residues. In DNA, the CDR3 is TGTGCCTCCCGGGACAGGGACACTGAAGCTTTCTTT. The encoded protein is CASRDRDTEAFF. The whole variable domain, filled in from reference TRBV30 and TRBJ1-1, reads SQTIHQWPATLVQPVGSPLSLECTVEGTSNPNLYWYRQAAGRGLQLLFYSVGIGQISSEVPQNLSASRPQDRQFILSSKKLLLSDSGFYLCASRDRDTEAFFGQGTRLTVV.

The CDR3 is CASSPGQGSYGYTF. The DNA of the CDR3 is TGCGCCAGCAGCCCGGGACAGGGCAGCTATGGCTACACCTTC. The rearrangement joins TRBV5-1 to TRBJ1-2; 9 nucleotides match TRBD1. Trimming cost V 4 bases and J 4 bases; bases outside gene matches: 5. The germline V gene has CDR1 SGHRS and CDR2 YFSETQ. CDR3 length equals 14 residues.

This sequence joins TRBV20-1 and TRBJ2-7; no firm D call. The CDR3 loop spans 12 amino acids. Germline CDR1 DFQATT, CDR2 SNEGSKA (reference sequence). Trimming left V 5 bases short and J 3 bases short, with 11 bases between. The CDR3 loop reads CSAVELSYEQYF. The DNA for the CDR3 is TGCAGTGCTGTTGAACTGAGCTACGAGCAGTACTTC.

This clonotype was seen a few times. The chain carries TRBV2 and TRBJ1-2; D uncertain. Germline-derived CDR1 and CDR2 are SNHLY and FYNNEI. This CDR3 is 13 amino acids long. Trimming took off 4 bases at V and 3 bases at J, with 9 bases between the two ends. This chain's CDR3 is CASSGNSYYGYTF. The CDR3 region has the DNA TGTGCCAGCAGTGGAAACAGTTACTATGGCTACACCTTC.

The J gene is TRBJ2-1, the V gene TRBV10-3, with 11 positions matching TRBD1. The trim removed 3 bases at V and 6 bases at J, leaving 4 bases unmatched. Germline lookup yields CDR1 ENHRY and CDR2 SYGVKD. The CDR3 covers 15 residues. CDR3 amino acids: CAISDSGQGVNEQFF. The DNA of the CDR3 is TGTGCCATCAGTGATTCGGGACAGGGGGTCAATGAGCAGTTCTTC.

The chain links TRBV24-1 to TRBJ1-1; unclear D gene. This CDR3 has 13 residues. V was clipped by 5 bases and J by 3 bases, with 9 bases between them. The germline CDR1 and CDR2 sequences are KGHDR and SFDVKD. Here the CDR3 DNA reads TGTGCCACCAGTGGGGAAGTGGACACTGAAGCTTTCTTT. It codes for CATSGEVDTEAFF.

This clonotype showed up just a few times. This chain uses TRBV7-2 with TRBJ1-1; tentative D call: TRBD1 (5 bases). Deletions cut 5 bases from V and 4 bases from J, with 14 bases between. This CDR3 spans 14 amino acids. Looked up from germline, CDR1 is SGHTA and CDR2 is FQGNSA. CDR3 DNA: TGTGCCAGCAGCGTCTACAGGACGGGCACTGAAGCTTTCTTT. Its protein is CASSVYRTGTEAFF.

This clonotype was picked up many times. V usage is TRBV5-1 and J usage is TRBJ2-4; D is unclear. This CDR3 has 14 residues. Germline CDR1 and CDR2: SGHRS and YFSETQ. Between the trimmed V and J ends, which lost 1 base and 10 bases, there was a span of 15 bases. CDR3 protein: CASSLRETVGIQYF. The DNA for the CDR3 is TGCGCCAGCAGCTTGAGGGAAACAGTCGGGATTCAGTACTTC.

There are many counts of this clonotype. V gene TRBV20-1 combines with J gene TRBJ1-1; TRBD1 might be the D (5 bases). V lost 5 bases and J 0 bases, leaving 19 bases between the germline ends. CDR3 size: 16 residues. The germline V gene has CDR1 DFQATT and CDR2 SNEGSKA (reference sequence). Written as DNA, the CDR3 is TGCAGTGCTGCGACAGCCCGGCAAGGAATGAACACTGAAGCTTTCTTT. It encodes CSAATARQGMNTEAFF.

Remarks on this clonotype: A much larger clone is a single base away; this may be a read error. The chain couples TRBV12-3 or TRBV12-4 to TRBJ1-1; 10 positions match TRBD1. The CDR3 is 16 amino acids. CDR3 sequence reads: CANSFGTGAPNTEAFF. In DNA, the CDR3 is TGTGCCAACAGTTTTGGGACAGGGGCCCCGAACACTGAAGCTTTCTTT.

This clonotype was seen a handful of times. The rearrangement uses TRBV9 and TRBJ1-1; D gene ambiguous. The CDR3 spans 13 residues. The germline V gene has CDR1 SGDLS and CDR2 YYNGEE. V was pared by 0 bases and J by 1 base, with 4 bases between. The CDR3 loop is CASSVDWNTEAFF. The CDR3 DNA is TGTGCCAGCAGCGTAGACTGGAACACTGAAGCTTTCTTT. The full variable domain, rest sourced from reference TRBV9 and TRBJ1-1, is DSGVTQTPKHLITATGQRVTLRCSPRSGDLSVYWYQQSLDQGLQFLIQYYNGEERAKGNILERFSAQQFPDLHSELNLSSLELGDSALYFCASSVDWNTEAFFGQGTRLTVV.

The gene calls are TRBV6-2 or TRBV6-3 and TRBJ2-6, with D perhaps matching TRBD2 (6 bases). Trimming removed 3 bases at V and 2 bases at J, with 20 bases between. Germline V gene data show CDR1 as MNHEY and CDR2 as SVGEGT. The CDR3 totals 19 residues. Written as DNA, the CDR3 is TGTGCCAGCAGTTATATGACTGGAGGGGTTCTACCTGGGGCCAACGTCCTGACTTTC. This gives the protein CASSYMTGGVLPGANVLTF.

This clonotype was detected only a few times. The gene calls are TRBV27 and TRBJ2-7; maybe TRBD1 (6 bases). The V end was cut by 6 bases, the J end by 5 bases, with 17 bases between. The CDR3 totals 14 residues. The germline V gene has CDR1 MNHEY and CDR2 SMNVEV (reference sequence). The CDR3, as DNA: TGTGCCAGCAGGGCCAGCTACAGGGACCACGAGCAGTACTTC. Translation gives CASRASYRDHEQYF.

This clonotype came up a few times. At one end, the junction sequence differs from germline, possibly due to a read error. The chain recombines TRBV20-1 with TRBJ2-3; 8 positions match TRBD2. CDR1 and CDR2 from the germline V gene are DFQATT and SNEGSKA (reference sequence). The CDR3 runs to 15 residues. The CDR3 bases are TGCAGTGCCCAAGGCGGGGGGCGGGGGACGGATACGCCGTATTTT. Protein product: CSAQGGGRGTDTPYF.

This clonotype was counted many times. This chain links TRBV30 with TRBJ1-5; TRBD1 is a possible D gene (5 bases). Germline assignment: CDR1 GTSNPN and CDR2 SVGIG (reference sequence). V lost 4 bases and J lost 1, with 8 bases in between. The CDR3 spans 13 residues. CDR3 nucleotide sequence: TGTGCCTGGACCCGGGGGAGCAATCAGCCCCAGCATTTT. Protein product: CAWTRGSNQPQHF.

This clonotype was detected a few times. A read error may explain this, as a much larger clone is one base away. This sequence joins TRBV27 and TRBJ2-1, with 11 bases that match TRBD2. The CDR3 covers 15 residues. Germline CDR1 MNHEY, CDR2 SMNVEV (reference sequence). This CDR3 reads CAGSPTSGDYNEQFF. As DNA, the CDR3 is TGTGCCGGCAGTCCGACTAGCGGGGATTACAATGAGCAGTTCTTC.

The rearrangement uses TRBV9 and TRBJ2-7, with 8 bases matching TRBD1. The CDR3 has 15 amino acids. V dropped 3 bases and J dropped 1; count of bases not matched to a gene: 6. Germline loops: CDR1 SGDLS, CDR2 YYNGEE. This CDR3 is CASSASGTGSYEQYF. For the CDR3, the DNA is TGTGCCAGCAGCGCCTCCGGGACAGGTTCCTACGAGCAGTACTTC.

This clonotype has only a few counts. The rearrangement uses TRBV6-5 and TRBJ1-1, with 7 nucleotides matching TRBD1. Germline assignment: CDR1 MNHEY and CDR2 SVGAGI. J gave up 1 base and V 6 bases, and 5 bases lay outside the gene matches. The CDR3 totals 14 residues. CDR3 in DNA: TGTGCCAGCAGCTCGGGACAGACGAACACTGAAGCTTTCTTT. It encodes CASSSGQTNTEAFF.

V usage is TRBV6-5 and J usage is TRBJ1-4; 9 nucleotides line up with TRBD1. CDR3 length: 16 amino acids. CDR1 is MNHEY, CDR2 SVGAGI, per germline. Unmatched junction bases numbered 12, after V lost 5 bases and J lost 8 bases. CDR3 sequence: CASSHRSGTGPEKLFF. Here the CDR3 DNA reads TGTGCCAGCAGTCATCGATCCGGGACAGGGCCGGAAAAACTGTTTTTT.

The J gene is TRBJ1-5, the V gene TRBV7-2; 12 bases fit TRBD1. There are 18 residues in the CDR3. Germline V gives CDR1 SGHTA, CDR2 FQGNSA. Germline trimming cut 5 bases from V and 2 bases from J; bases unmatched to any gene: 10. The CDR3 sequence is CASSLSGTGGRGNQPQHF. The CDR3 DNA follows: TGTGCCAGCAGCCTCTCCGGGACAGGGGGCAGGGGCAATCAGCCCCAGCATTTT.

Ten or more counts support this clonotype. The CDR3 bases are TGTGCCACCTCAGACTATGGCTACACCTTC. This sequence encodes CATSDYGYTF. This rearrangement joins TRBV28 to TRBJ1-2; D is unclear. Between the trimmed V and J ends, which lost 10 bases and 3 bases, there was a span of 6 bases. The CDR3 is 10 amino acids. Per the germline V gene, CDR1 is MDHEN and CDR2 is SYDVKM.

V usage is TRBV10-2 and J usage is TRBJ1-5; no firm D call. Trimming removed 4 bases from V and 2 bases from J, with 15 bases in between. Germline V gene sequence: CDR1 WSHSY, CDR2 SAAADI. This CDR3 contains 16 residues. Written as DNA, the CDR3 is TGCGCCAGCAGTGGGCAGGCTAGGGCTGGCAATCAGCCCCAGCATTTT. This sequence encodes CASSGQARAGNQPQHF.

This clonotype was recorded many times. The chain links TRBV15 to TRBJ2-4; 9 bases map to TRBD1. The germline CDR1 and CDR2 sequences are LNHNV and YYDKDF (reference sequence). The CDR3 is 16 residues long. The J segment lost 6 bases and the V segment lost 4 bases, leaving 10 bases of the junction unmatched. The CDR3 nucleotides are TGTGCCACCAGCAAACTACAGGGGGCAGTCGGAAACATTCAGTACTTC. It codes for CATSKLQGAVGNIQYF.

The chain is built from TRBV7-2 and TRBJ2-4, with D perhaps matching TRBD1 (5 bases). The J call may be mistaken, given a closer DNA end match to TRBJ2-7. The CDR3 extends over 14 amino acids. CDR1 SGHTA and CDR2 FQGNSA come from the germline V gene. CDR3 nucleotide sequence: TGTGCCAGCAAACCACAGGTCCCCTCCTACGAGCAGTACTTC. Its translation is CASKPQVPSYEQYF.

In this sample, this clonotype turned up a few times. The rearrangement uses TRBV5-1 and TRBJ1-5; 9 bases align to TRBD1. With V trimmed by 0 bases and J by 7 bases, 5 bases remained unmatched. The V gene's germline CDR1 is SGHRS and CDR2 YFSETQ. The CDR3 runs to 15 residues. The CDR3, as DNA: TGCGCCAGCAGCTTGGAGGGGACAGGGAACCAGCCCCAGCATTTT. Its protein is CASSLEGTGNQPQHF.

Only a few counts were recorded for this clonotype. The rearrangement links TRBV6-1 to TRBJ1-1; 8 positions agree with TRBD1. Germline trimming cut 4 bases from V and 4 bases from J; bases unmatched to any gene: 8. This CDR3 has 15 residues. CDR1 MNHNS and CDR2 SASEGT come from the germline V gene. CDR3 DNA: TGTGCCAGCAGTGCGGTCAGGGGGCCGGGCACTGAAGCTTTCTTT. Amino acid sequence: CASSAVRGPGTEAFF.